Below are 18 T cell receptor beta chains sequenced from a single sample in a study of Ad26.COV2.S vaccination and SARS-CoV-2 variants. Treatment: roughly 19 received Ad26.COV2.S at low or high dose, single or two shots; 5 received placebo; per-sample allocation not given. All samples were drawn on day 63, counting from the first vaccine or placebo injection. Assay used: immunoSEQ multiplex PCR; TCRdb lists only in-frame clones, some missing. The sample holds a few hundred thousand clones; about nine tenths are singletons and the top ten take approximately 5%. The specimen comprised peripheral blood, sampled in a trial of Ad26.COV2.S vaccine versus placebo. The receptors derive from a person aged 18-65 years who received the Ad26.COV2.S COVID-19 vaccine or a placebo.

The CDR3 here is CASSHPGYEQYV. The CDR3 DNA reads TGTGCCAGCAGCCACCCCGGGTACGAGCAGTACGTC. The chain combines TRBV7-2 with TRBJ2-7; D is unclear. Deletions cut 5 bases from V and 4 bases from J, with 9 bases between. The CDR3 length is 12 residues. Per the germline V gene, CDR1 is SGHTA and CDR2 is FQGNSA.

The V call is TRBV15, the J call TRBJ2-7, with D unclear. This CDR3 is built from 12 residues. The germline V gene has CDR1 LNHNV and CDR2 YYDKDF (reference sequence). With 3 bases removed from V and 0 bases from J, the gap between germline ends came to 3 bases. The CDR3 loop reads CATSSNSYEQYF. In DNA, the CDR3 is TGTGCCACCAGCAGCAACTCCTACGAGCAGTACTTC.

This chain joins TRBV7-9 and TRBJ2-7; the D gene is possibly TRBD2 (6 bases). With 1 base removed from V and 0 bases from J, the gap between germline ends came to 10 bases. CDR3 length: 15 amino acids. The germline V gene encodes CDR1 SEHNR and CDR2 FQNEAQ (reference sequence). The CDR3 reads CASSLGLATSYEQYF. CDR3 DNA: TGTGCCAGCAGCTTAGGGCTAGCGACCTCCTACGAGCAGTACTTC.

V is TRBV7-4 and J is TRBJ1-5, with D perhaps TRBD1 (6 bases). V was pared by 6 bases and J by 4 bases, with 19 bases between. Germline V lookup: CDR1 SGHVT, CDR2 SQSDAQ. This CDR3 region has 16 residues. CDR3 sequence: CASRTNGRGRNQPQHF. DNA of the CDR3: TGTGCCAGCAGAACCAATGGCAGGGGCAGGAATCAGCCCCAGCATTTT.

J is TRBJ1-1 and V is TRBV7-9; TRBD1 matches at 9 bases. V was clipped by 2 bases and J by 2 bases; unmatched bases: 6. The CDR3 consists of 16 residues. Germline CDR1 is SEHNR and CDR2 is FQNEAQ (reference sequence). The CDR3 spells CASSLYRGPVNTEAFF. As DNA, the CDR3 is TGTGCCAGCAGCTTATACAGGGGGCCTGTAAACACTGAAGCTTTCTTT.

The rearrangement uses TRBV20-1 and TRBJ1-2; D gene unclear. Germline V gene lookup returns CDR1 DFQATT and CDR2 SNEGSKA (reference sequence). The CDR3 runs 10 residues. Trimming took 6 bases from V and 8 from J, leaving 10 bases between them. The CDR3 here is CSALDFGYTF. CDR3 coding DNA: TGCAGTGCCCTGGACTTCGGCTACACCTTC.

The chain links TRBV19 to TRBJ1-1, with D perhaps matching TRBD1 (6 bases). CDR1 is LNHDA and CDR2 is SQIVND in the germline V gene (reference sequence). The CDR3 extends over 16 amino acids. V gave up 4 bases and J gave up 1 base, with 16 bases separating them. This chain's CDR3 is CASSTYYRATNTEAFF. CDR3 DNA sequence: TGTGCCAGTAGTACCTACTACAGGGCTACGAACACTGAAGCTTTCTTT.

This chain's CDR3 is CAISEMEAEKLFF. In nucleotides, the CDR3 is TGTGCCATCAGTGAGATGGAGGCTGAAAAACTGTTTTTT. The chain joins TRBV10-3 to TRBJ1-4; the D is unclear. This CDR3 is built from 13 residues. V lost 2 bases and J 7 bases, leaving 8 bases between the germline ends. Germline values: CDR1 ENHRY, CDR2 SYGVKD.

This clone has only a few counts. In the same sample, other DNA sequences code for this CDR3. The chain is built from TRBV7-3 and TRBJ2-3; 9 bases are a match to TRBD2. The CDR3 contains 15 residues. Trimming removed 2 bases from V and 3 bases from J; junction bases left unmatched: 3. Germline-derived CDR1 and CDR2 are SGHTA and FQGTGA. CDR3 sequence reads: CASSLAGGPTDTQYF. The CDR3 bases are TGTGCCAGCAGCTTAGCGGGAGGGCCTACAGATACGCAGTATTTT.

The V and J genes are TRBV3-1 (or the pseudogene TRBV3-2) and TRBJ2-1, with TRBD1 matching over 9 bases. The CDR3 loop spans 14 amino acids. The germline gives CDR1 LGHDT, CDR2 YNNKEL (reference sequence). Unmatched junction bases numbered 7, after V lost 9 bases and J lost 4 bases. CDR3 region: CASSGTGYYNEQFF. In nucleotides, the CDR3 is TGTGCCAGTTCGGGGACAGGGTATTACAATGAGCAGTTCTTC.

About this clone: This CDR3 is also generated by other DNA sequences in the sample. The chain recombines TRBV12-3 or TRBV12-4 with TRBJ1-2; D possibly corresponds to TRBD1 (6 bases). The CDR3 spans 13 residues. Between the trimmed V and J ends, which lost 6 bases and 3 bases, there was a span of 11 bases. In DNA, the CDR3 is TGTGCCAGCAGCCTACAGGGAGACTATGGCTACACCTTC. This codes for CASSLQGDYGYTF.

V is TRBV10-2 and J is TRBJ2-3; no clear D gene. CDR3 length equals 12 residues. Germline-derived CDR1 and CDR2 are WSHSY and SAAADI. Deletions cut 8 bases from V and 0 bases from J, with 6 bases between. CDR3 DNA sequence: TGCGCCAGCTCGGCCAGCACAGATACGCAGTATTTT. Its protein product is CASSASTDTQYF.

The chain couples TRBV3-1 (or the pseudogene TRBV3-2) to TRBJ1-1; D is perhaps TRBD1 (5 bases). Trimming shortened V by 1 base and J by 8 bases, and 17 bases separated the two germline ends. Germline CDR1 reads LGHDT; CDR2 reads YNNKEL (reference sequence). This CDR3 comprises 15 residues. CDR3 DNA: TGTGCCAGCAGCCAAGGAGGTGGCCGGGACCGAGAAGCTTTCTTT. Its translation is CASSQGGGRDREAFF.

Only one count was recorded for this clone. The CDR3: CASSPGHYGYTF. The CDR3, as DNA: TGTGCCAGCAGCCCAGGACACTATGGCTACACCTTC. The chain uses TRBV12-3 or TRBV12-4 and TRBJ1-2; no firm D call. V shed 6 bases and J shed 3 bases, with 8 bases lying between them. CDR3 length equals 12 residues.

The CDR3 loop reads CASSYLAGGFGETQYF. The DNA of the CDR3 is TGTGCCAGCAGTTACCTAGCGGGAGGGTTCGGAGAGACCCAGTACTTC. This chain links TRBV6-6 with TRBJ2-5, with 12 bases fitting TRBD2. This CDR3 comprises 16 residues. Trimming took 2 bases from V and 4 from J; bases not matched to a gene: 5. The V gene's germline CDR1 is MNHNY and CDR2 SVGAGI (reference sequence).

The chain uses TRBV12-3 or TRBV12-4 and TRBJ2-3; D call uncertain. Between the trimmed V and J ends, which lost 5 bases and 4 bases, there was a span of 10 bases. The CDR3 consists of 13 residues. Here the CDR3 DNA reads TGTGCCAGCAGTAGGTCACCGGCAGATACGCAGTATTTT. Protein product: CASSRSPADTQYF.

V usage is TRBV3-1 (or the pseudogene TRBV3-2) and J usage is TRBJ2-4; D unresolved. This CDR3 is 18 amino acids long. With 1 base removed from V and 0 bases from J, the gap between germline ends came to 16 bases. Germline V gene lookup returns CDR1 LGHDT and CDR2 YNNKEL (reference sequence). The CDR3 sequence: CASSQGPWVRIAKNIQYF. CDR3 DNA: TGTGCCAGCAGCCAAGGCCCTTGGGTCCGAATAGCCAAAAACATTCAGTACTTC.

V usage is TRBV11-2 and J usage is TRBJ2-7; D unclear. Trimming pared 6 bases from V and 7 bases from J, leaving 10 bases between. CDR1 and CDR2 (germline): SGHAT, FQNNGV. CDR3 length: 11 residues. This CDR3 is CASSSRTEQYV. CDR3 bases: TGTGCCAGCAGTTCCCGTACGGAGCAGTACGTC.